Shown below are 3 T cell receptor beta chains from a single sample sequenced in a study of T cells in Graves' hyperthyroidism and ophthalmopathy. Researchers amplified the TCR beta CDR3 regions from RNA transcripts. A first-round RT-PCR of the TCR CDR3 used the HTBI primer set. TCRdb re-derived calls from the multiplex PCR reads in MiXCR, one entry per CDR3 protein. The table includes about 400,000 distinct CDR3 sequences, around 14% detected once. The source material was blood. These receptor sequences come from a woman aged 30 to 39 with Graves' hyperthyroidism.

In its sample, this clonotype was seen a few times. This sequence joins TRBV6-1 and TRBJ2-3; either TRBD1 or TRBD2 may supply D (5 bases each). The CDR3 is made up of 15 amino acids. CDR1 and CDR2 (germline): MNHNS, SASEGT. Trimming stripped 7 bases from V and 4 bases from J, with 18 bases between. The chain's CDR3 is CASTPRAGAADTQYF. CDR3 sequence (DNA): TGTGCCAGCACTCCCCGGGCCGGGGCGGCAGATACGCAGTATTTT.

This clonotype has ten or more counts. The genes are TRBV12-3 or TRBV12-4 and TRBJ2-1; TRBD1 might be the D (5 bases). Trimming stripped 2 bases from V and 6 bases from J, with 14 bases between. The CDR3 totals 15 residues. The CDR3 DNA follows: TGTGCCAGCAGTTTAAGGGGCCTGGTGGGCAATGAGCAGTTCTTC. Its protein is CASSLRGLVGNEQFF.

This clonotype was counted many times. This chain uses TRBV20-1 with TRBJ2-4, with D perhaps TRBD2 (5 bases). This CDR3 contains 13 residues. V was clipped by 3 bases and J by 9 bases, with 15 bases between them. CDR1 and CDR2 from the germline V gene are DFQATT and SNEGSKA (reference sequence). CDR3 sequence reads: CSARLAHQGIQYF. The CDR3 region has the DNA TGCAGTGCTAGGCTAGCTCACCAAGGCATTCAGTACTTC.